This TCR beta chain derives from a study of blood T cell repertoires in COVID-19 (dated by TCRdb to the early 2020s). For the wider study: Collaborator samples came from the United States, Italy and Spain and covered acute and convalescent phases of COVID-19. Samples came from the ongoing ImmuneRACE study (first 160 participants) plus 1,254 subjects from 6 global collaborators. Where HLA class I and class II types were available, the types were taken from metadata supplied by the sample provider, not from assay-based typing. The repertoires were made available in a free public database intended to serve as a resource for research on the immune response to SARS-CoV-2. The material from the prospective study consisted of cDNA or gDNA derived from T cells, B-cell-depleted T cells, or PBMCs. The dataset comprised deeply sampled blood TCRbeta repertoires from subjects exposed to, actively infected with, or recovered from COVID-19. The sample metadata nearly always contained a de-identified subject ID, COVID-19 status, age in years and sex. Study-wide conclusions, independent of this receptor: How much clinical and demographic metadata was included differed by source and by participant, and the metadata was provided uncurated.

In the germline V gene (reference sequence), CDR1 corresponds to SGHNT and CDR2 to YYREEE. The CDR3 measures 17 amino acids from cysteine to phenylalanine. The entry retains the CDR3 DNA only, 51 bases that are in frame from base 1. The junction shows trimming of 6 bases on V and 2 bases on J, and the gene matches do not reach 12 bases of it. The immunoSEQ Assay, a bias-controlled multiplex PCR, was used to amplify TCRbeta CDR3 regions from genomic DNA. Per the source publication's procedure: The number of nucleated cells in each sample was estimated from the amplification of reference gene primers within the assay. To quantify the absolute abundance of each unique TCRbeta CDR3 rearrangement, sequence reads were collapsed and filtered. For each sample, productive Simpson clonality was calculated as the square root of Simpson's diversity index over productive rearrangements. Held by TCRdb, this immuneACCESS table contains in-frame sequences only and omits some clones. Under half of the omission traces to an unresolved V gene where checked; the cause of the rest is unknown. D and trimming were read from the DNA, whereas the V and J calls and clone size are those reported in that table. The sample profile shows 300,000 to 450,000 clones; roughly four fifths of them were found once. About 1.2% of the sample is held by the ten biggest clonotypes.

Whole blood was collected in K2EDTA tubes by collaborating institutions according to the institutions' own protocols. For TCRbeta analysis, collaborators shipped samples as frozen whole blood, isolated PBMCs, or DNA extracted from either of those sample types. For this clone: Its antigen target is currently unknown. Base-call qualities are not available, and no considerably larger clone is one nucleotide away.

Sequencing used peripheral blood. The TCR originated in a human donor with acute or convalescent COVID-19. The donor label of this sample is uncertain. This chain joins TRBV5-4 to TRBJ2-2; 8 junctional bases match TRBD2. Here the CDR3 is given as CASIKSPGLENTGELFF. The nucleotide sequence reads TGTGCCAGCATCAAATCACCGGGACTAGAAAACACCGGGGAGCTGTTTTTT.